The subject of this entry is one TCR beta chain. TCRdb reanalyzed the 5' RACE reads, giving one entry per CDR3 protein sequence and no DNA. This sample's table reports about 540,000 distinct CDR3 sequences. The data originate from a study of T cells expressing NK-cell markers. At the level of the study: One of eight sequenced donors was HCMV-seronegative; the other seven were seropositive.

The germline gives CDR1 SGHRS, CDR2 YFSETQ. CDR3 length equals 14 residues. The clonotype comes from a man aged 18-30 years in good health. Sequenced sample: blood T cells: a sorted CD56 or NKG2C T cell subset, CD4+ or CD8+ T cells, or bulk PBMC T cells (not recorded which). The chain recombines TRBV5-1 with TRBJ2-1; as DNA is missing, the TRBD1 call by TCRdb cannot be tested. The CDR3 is CASSLTGLNNEQFF. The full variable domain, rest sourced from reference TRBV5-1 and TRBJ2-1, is KAGVTQTPRYLIKTRGQQVTLSCSPISGHRSVSWYQQTPGQGLQFLFEYFSETQRNKGNFPGRFSGRQFSNSRSEMNVSTLELGDSALYLCASSLTGLNNEQFFGPGTRLTVL.